Listed here are 8 T cell receptor beta chains from one sample, sequenced in a study of CD8+ T cells in alopecia areata. Reverse transcription of extracted RNA yielded cDNA, which provided the sequencing template. Clones were read by immunoSEQ multiplex PCR, and TCRdb kept only the in-frame ones, dropping some. The table shows 130,000 or so clones, with roughly 57% occurring only once. Treatment of the sample: oral pan-JAK inhibitor, 5-10 mg twice daily. Sample: CD4+ T cells sorted from blood, taken at week 4, from a patient treated with tofacitinib. The receptor source for this set is a human donor with alopecia areata.

The chain joins TRBV30 to TRBJ1-5; no definite D call. The V gene's germline CDR1 is GTSNPN and CDR2 SVGIG (reference sequence). The CDR3 is 15 residues long. The V end lost 2 bases, the J end lost 0 bases, and 11 bases lay between the germline ends. CDR3 protein: CAWSTSGTSNQPQHF. The CDR3 DNA reads TGTGCCTGGAGTACATCCGGAACTAGCAATCAGCCCCAGCATTTT.

This chain joins TRBV29-1 and TRBJ2-2; 7 positions agree with TRBD1. Germline V gene sequence: CDR1 SQVTM, CDR2 ANQGSEA. Losses at the gene ends were 7 bases for V and 8 bases for J; bases not matched to a gene: 13. The CDR3 loop spans 14 amino acids. This CDR3 reads CSAVEGGAGGELFF. The CDR3 DNA reads as TGCAGCGCCGTGGAAGGGGGCGCAGGGGGGGAGCTGTTTTTT.

The rearrangement links TRBV19 to TRBJ1-5, with no clear D. CDR1 is LNHDA and CDR2 is SQIVND in the germline V gene (reference sequence). Trimming stripped 6 bases from V and 7 bases from J, with 13 bases between. The length of the CDR3 is 13 residues. The chain's CDR3 is CASRVRVGQPQHF. CDR3 DNA: TGTGCCAGTAGAGTTCGGGTAGGGCAGCCCCAGCATTTT. Variable domain in full (rest from reference TRBV19 and TRBJ1-5): DGGITQSPKYLFRKEGQNVTLSCEQNLNHDAMYWYRQDPGQGLRLIYYSQIVNDFQKGDIAEGYSVSREKKESFPLTVTSAQKNPTAFYLCASRVRVGQPQHFGDGTRLSIL.

The chain links TRBV30 to TRBJ1-1, with a tentative D call TRBD1 (5 bases). V was trimmed by 1 base and J by 0 bases, leaving 9 bases between them. Germline lookup yields CDR1 GTSNPN and CDR2 SVGIG (reference sequence). The CDR3 has 14 residues. CDR3 coding DNA: TGTGCCTGGAGTGCGAACAGGTTGAACACTGAAGCTTTCTTT. Its translation: CAWSANRLNTEAFF.

This clone has just one count. The CDR3 here is CSVGQHNQPQHF. The CDR3 nucleotides are TGCAGCGTTGGACAGCACAATCAGCCCCAGCATTTT. V is TRBV29-1 and J is TRBJ1-5, with a weak D call TRBD1 (5 bases). V lost 4 bases and J lost 3, with 7 bases in between. The CDR3 extends over 12 amino acids. The germline V gene encodes CDR1 SQVTM and CDR2 ANQGSEA.

This chain joins TRBV30 and TRBJ2-7; 12 positions agree with TRBD2. The CDR3 sequence is 14 residues long. Losses at the gene ends were 3 bases for V and 9 bases for J; bases not matched to a gene: 9. Germline V gene lookup returns CDR1 GTSNPN and CDR2 SVGIG (reference sequence). CDR3 coding DNA: TGTGCCTGGAGGACTAGCGGGAGTGCTCCCGGGCAGTACTTC. Its protein product is CAWRTSGSAPGQYF.

The rearrangement joins TRBV29-1 to TRBJ1-5; a possible D gene is TRBD1 (6 bases). Germline CDR1 and CDR2: SQVTM and ANQGSEA. The CDR3 is 14 residues long. The DNA for the CDR3 is TGCGAGCTGTCGGGGGGCGGGGGCAATCAGCCCCAGCATTTT. It is translated as CELSGGGGNQPQHF.

The CDR3 sequence: CASSQGTGAAKNIQYF. Here the CDR3 DNA reads TGCGCCAGCAGCCAAGGAACGGGGGCGGCCAAAAACATTCAGTACTTC. The chain links TRBV4-3 to TRBJ2-4; tentatively, D is TRBD1 or TRBD2 (6 bases each). CDR3 length: 16 residues. Germline V gives CDR1 LGHNA, CDR2 YSLEER. Trimming stripped 1 base from V and 1 base from J, with 11 bases between.